The entry that follows covers one T cell receptor (beta chain) sequence. Other DNA sequences in the same sample also yield this CDR3. Losses at the gene ends were 2 bases for V and 2 bases for J; bases not matched to a gene: 1. The CDR3 has 15 amino acids. Germline CDR1 and CDR2: SGDLS and YYNGEE. This record belongs to a study of shared clonotypes between healthy human individuals. Sequenced by immunoSEQ multiplex PCR; TCRdb stores in-frame clones only, minus some. Among about 1,900,000 clones, about 95% were seen once, and the ten largest hold less than 1.5%. CD8 cells regarded as naive lacked CD45RO, were positively chosen for CCR7, and omitted terminally differentiated effector memory CD45RA+ cells.

The chain recombines TRBV9 with TRBJ2-7, with 13 bases identical to TRBD2. Source material: naive CD8+ T cells sorted from blood. The receptor's source is a man in his late teens or twenties in good health. CDR3 loop: CASSVGTSGAYEQYF. The CDR3 nucleotides are TGTGCCAGCAGCGTCGGGACTAGCGGGGCCTACGAGCAGTACTTC.